Listed here are 9 T cell receptor beta chains from one sample, sequenced in a study of blood T cell repertoires in COVID-19. Repertoires were generated with immunoSEQ multiplex PCR, while TCRdb's copy carries only in-frame clones and drops some. This table has under 350,000 clones, about 90% appearing once. The sequencing sample was made of PBMCs or T cells enriched from blood (not recorded which). The receptors derive from a woman between 55 and 75 years old who had recovered from COVID-19.

The chain links TRBV10-3 to TRBJ1-2; TRBD1 aligns across 7 bases. Germline V CDR1 and CDR2: ENHRY, SYGVKD. V shed 4 bases, J shed 8 bases, and the junction held 10 bases outside the gene matches. The CDR3 spans 14 residues. Here the CDR3 reads CAISVEDRRTGYTF. The CDR3 DNA is TGTGCCATCAGTGTAGAGGACAGGCGCACGGGCTACACCTTC.

This chain uses TRBV28 with TRBJ2-5; D may be TRBD2 (6 bases). This CDR3 region has 13 residues. V lost 6 bases, J lost 1 base, and 9 bases lay in between. From germline, CDR1 is MDHEN and CDR2 SYDVKM. The DNA for the CDR3 is TGTGCCAGCAGGGGACTTCCCCAAGAGACCCAGTACTTC. Residues: CASRGLPQETQYF.

This chain links TRBV5-6 with TRBJ2-2, with D tentatively TRBD1 (6 bases). Trimming pared 6 bases from V and 2 bases from J, leaving 14 bases between. Germline V gene data show CDR1 as SGHDT and CDR2 as YYEEEE. CDR3 length equals 15 residues. The CDR3 bases are TGTGCCAGCACCCTTCAGGGGTACAACACCGGGGAGCTGTTTTTT. Translation: CASTLQGYNTGELFF.

The chain joins TRBV11-1 to TRBJ1-6; 9 bases align to TRBD1. The trim removed 1 base at V and 11 bases at J, leaving 6 bases unmatched. CDR1 SGHAT and CDR2 FQDESV come from the germline V gene (reference sequence). The CDR3 is made up of 15 amino acids. The CDR3 sequence: CASSLGIQGAAPLHF. CDR3 in DNA: TGTGCCAGCAGCTTAGGGATACAGGGGGCTGCACCCCTCCACTTT.

V gene TRBV4-1 combines with J gene TRBJ2-7, with TRBD1 matching over 7 bases. Germline values: CDR1 MGHRA, CDR2 YSYEKL. This CDR3 has 16 residues. With 4 bases clipped from V and 4 bases from J, the junction kept 13 bases outside the gene matches. CDR3 nucleotide sequence: TGCGCCAGCAGCCCAACCGGGACAGCGAATAGATACGAGCAGTACTTC. Translated: CASSPTGTANRYEQYF.

This chain uses TRBV28 with TRBJ1-1; TRBD1 is a possible D gene (6 bases). This CDR3 has 14 residues. V dropped 7 bases and J dropped 0 bases, with 12 bases sitting between them. Germline lookup yields CDR1 MDHEN and CDR2 SYDVKM. CDR3 protein: CASTRDNMNTEAFF. Here the CDR3 DNA reads TGTGCCAGCACCCGGGACAACATGAACACTGAAGCTTTCTTT.

The chain uses TRBV30 and TRBJ1-2; D is ambiguous. The germline gives CDR1 GTSNPN, CDR2 SVGIG (reference sequence). The CDR3 length is 13 residues. V lost 3 bases and J lost 7, with 15 bases in between. The CDR3: CAWSLTRDGGYTF. The DNA for the CDR3 is TGTGCCTGGAGCCTGACGCGGGATGGTGGCTACACCTTC. Based on the CDR3 plus reference TRBV30 and TRBJ1-2, the full variable domain is SQTIHQWPATLVQPVGSPLSLECTVEGTSNPNLYWYRQAAGRGLQLLFYSVGIGQISSEVPQNLSASRPQDRQFILSSKKLLLSDSGFYLCAWSLTRDGGYTFGSGTRLTVV.

This chain uses TRBV7-3 with TRBJ1-2, with D perhaps TRBD1 (5 bases). The CDR3 covers 14 residues. Trimming cost V 5 bases and J 5 bases, with 15 bases left between them. Germline assignment: CDR1 SGHTA and CDR2 FQGTGA. CDR3 in amino acids: CASSPRPGGYGYTF. The CDR3 DNA reads as TGTGCCAGCAGCCCCCGTCCCGGGGGTTATGGCTACACCTTC.

The V gene is TRBV24-1, the J gene TRBJ1-1; D not certain. The germline V gene has CDR1 KGHDR and CDR2 SFDVKD. The CDR3 is 10 residues long. The germline V and J ends were trimmed by 9 bases and 5 bases, with 6 bases remaining between them. The CDR3 DNA is TGTGCCACCTCCCTTACTGAAGCTTTCTTT. Encoded protein: CATSLTEAFF.